This T cell receptor beta chain comes out of a study of blood T cell repertoires in COVID-19. Only in-frame clones appear in the TCRdb table, and some are missing; sequencing was by immunoSEQ multiplex PCR. The top ten hold around 1.7% of the sample, which has over 120,000 clones, over 75% seen once. V lost 4 bases to trimming and J lost 5 bases; unmatched junction nucleotides: 8. The CDR3 is 16 residues long. CDR1 is SGHRS and CDR2 is YFSETQ in the germline V gene. The V and J genes are TRBV5-1 and TRBJ1-6; 8 nucleotides align to TRBD1. This sequence was found in a woman in her 50s with acute or convalescent COVID-19. Sequenced material: peripheral blood. The DNA of the CDR3 is TGCGCCAGCAGCCCGGGACAGGTGGAACATAATTCACCCCTCCACTTT. Amino acids: CASSPGQVEHNSPLHF.